This T cell receptor delta chain was identified in a study of DNA immune sequencing with unique molecular identifiers. Study in general: PBMC-derived γδ T cells were enriched by FACS.

Whole-study results and caveats: Novel TRD sequences not targeted by the primers cannot be detected.

Genomic DNA underwent 32-plex PCR targeting all 8 TRDV and 4 TRDJ genes. A 12-nucleotide UMI was added during 3 barcoding PCR cycles before adapter PCR. TCRdb re-analyzed the multiplex PCR reads via CATT. Of several thousand delta-chain clones listed, 11% are singletons. This clone was observed many times. Its target is unknown. The receptor's source is a human donor in good health. Sequencing used gamma-delta T cells enriched from blood buffy coat, or unenriched PBMCs (not recorded which).

The CDR3 region has the DNA TGTGCCTTGTCAGTTCCTACGGTTAAATCGCATCACTTGTACACCGATAAACTCATCTTT. Its translation is CALSVPTVKSHHLYTDKLIF. This chain links TRDV3 with TRDJ1, with 7 bases fitting TRDD2. Per germline, CDR1 TVYSNPD and CDR2 GDNSRS (reference sequence). This CDR3 region has 20 residues. V was pared by 3 bases and J by 0 bases, with 25 bases of the junction left unmatched. Full variable domain (remainder filled in from reference TRDV3 and TRDJ1): CDKVTQSSPDQTVASGSEVVLLCTYDTVYSNPDLFWYRIRPDYSFQFVFYGDNSRSEGADFTQGRFSVKHILTQKAFHLVISPVRTEDSATYYCALSVPTVKSHHLYTDKLIFGKGTRVTVEP.